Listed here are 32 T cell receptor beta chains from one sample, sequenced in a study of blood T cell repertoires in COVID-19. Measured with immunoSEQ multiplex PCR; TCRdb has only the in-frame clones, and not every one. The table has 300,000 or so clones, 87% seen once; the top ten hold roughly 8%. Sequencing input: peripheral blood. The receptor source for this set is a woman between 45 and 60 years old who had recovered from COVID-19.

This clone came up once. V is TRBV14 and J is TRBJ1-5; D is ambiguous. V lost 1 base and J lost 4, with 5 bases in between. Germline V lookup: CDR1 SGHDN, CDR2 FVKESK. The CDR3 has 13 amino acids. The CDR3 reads CASSQAQNQPQHF. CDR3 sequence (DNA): TGTGCCAGCAGCCAAGCTCAGAATCAGCCCCAGCATTTT.

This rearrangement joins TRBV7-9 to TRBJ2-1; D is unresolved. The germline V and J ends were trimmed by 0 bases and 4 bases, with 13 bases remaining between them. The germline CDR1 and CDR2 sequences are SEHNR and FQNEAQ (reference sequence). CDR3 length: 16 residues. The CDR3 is CASSLALGGEYNEQFF. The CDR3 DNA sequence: TGTGCCAGCAGCTTAGCCCTCGGCGGAGAATACAATGAGCAGTTCTTC. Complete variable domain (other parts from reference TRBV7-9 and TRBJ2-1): DTGVSQNPRHKITKRGQNVTFRCDPISEHNRLYWYRQTLGQGPEFLTYFQNEAQLEKSRLLSDRFSAERPKGSFSTLEIQRTEQGDSAMYLCASSLALGGEYNEQFFGPGTRLTVL.

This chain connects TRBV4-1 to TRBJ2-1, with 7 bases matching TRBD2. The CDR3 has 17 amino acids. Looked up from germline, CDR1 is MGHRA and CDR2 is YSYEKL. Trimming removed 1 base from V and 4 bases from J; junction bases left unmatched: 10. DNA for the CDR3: TGCGCCAGCAGCCAAGGGTCTAGCGGTTGGCGATACAATGAGCAGTTCTTC. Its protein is CASSQGSSGWRYNEQFF.

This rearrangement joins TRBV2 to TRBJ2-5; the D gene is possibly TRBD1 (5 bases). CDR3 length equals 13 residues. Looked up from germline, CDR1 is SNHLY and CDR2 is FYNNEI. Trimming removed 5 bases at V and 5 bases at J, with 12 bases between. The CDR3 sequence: CASSYRQSETQYF. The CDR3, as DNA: TGTGCCAGCAGTTACCGACAGTCCGAGACCCAGTACTTC.

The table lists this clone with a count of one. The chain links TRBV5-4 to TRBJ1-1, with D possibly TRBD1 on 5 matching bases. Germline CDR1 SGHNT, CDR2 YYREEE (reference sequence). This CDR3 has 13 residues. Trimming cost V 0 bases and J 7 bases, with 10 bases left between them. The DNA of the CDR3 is TGTGCCAGCAGCTTGGGGGGGGAAGGTGAAGCTTTCTTT. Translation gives CASSLGGEGEAFF.

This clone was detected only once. The CDR3: CASSRTGWRDEQYF. CDR3 nucleotides: TGTGCCAGCAGTCGGACAGGGTGGAGGGACGAGCAGTACTTC. The genes are TRBV2 and TRBJ2-7, with TRBD1 identical over 8 bases. The V and J ends lost 5 bases and 5 bases, in that order; junction bases with no gene match: 8. Germline lookup yields CDR1 SNHLY and CDR2 FYNNEI. This CDR3 spans 14 amino acids.

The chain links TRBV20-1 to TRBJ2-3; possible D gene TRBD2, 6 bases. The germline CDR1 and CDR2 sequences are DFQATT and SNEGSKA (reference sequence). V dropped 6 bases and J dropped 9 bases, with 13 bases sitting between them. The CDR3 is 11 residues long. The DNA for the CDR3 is TGCAGTGCAATGCCGGGAGAAACGCAGTATTTT. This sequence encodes CSAMPGETQYF.

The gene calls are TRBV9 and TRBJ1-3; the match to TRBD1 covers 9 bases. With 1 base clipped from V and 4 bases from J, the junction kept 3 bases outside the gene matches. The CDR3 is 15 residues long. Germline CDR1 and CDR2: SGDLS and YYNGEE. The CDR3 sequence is CASSVMTGGGNTIYF. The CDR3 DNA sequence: TGTGCCAGCAGCGTAATGACAGGGGGAGGAAACACCATATATTTT. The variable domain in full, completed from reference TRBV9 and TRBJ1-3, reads DSGVTQTPKHLITATGQRVTLRCSPRSGDLSVYWYQQSLDQGLQFLIQYYNGEERAKGNILERFSAQQFPDLHSELNLSSLELGDSALYFCASSVMTGGGNTIYFGEGSWLTVV.

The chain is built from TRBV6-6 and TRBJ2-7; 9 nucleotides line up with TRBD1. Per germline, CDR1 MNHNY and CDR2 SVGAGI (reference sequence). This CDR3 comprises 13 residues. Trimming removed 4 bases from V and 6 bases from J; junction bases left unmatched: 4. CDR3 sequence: CASSFGTGLEQYF. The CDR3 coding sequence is TGTGCCAGCAGTTTCGGGACAGGGCTCGAGCAGTACTTC.

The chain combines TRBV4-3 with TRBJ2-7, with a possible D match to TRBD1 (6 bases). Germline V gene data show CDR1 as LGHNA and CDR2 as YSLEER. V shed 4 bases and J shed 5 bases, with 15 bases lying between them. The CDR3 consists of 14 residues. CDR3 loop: CASSLRYHRDEQYF. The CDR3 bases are TGCGCCAGCAGCCTCCGATATCACAGGGACGAGCAGTACTTC.

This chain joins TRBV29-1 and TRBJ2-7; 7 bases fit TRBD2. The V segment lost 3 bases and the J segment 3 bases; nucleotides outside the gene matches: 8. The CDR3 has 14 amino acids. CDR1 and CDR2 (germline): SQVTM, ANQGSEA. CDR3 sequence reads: CSVEGLAESYEQYF. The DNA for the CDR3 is TGCAGCGTTGAGGGCCTAGCGGAAAGCTACGAGCAGTACTTC.

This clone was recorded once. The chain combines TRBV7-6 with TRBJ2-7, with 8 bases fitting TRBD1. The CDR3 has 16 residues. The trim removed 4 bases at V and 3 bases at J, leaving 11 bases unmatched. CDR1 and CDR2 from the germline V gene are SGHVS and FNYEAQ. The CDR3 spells CASSSQYTTGDYEQYF. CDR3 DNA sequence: TGTGCCAGCAGCTCCCAGTACACGACAGGGGACTACGAGCAGTACTTC.

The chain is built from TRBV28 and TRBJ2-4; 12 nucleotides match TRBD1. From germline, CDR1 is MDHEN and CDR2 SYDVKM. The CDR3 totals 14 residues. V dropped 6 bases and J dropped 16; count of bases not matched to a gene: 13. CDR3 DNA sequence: TGTGCCAGCAGAGCCGGGACAGGGGGCCAGCTTCCCTACTTC. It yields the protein CASRAGTGGQLPYF.

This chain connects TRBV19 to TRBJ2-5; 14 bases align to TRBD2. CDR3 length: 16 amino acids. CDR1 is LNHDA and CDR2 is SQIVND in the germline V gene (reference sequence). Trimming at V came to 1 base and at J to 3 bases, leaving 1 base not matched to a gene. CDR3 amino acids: CASSIGGLAGEETQYF. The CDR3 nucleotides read TGTGCCAGTAGTATAGGGGGACTAGCGGGAGAAGAGACCCAGTACTTC.

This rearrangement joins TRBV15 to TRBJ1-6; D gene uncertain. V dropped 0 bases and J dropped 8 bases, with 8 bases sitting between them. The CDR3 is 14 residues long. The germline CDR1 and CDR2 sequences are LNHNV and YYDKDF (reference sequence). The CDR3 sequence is CATSRDEIDSPLHF. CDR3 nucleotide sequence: TGTGCCACCAGCAGAGATGAGATAGATTCACCCCTCCACTTT.

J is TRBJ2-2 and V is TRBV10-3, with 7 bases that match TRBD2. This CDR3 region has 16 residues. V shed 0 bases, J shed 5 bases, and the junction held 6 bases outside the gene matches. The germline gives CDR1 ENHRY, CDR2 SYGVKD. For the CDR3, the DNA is TGTGCCATCAGTGAGTCCACTAGCGCGGAAACCGGGGAGCTGTTTTTT. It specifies CAISESTSAETGELFF.

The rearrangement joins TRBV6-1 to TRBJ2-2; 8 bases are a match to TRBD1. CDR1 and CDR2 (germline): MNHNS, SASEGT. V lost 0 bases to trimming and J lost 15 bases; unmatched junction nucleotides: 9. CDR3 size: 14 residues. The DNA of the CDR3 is TGTGCCAGCAGTGAAGCGTCCGTACAGGGGGAAATGTTTTTT. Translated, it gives CASSEASVQGEMFF.

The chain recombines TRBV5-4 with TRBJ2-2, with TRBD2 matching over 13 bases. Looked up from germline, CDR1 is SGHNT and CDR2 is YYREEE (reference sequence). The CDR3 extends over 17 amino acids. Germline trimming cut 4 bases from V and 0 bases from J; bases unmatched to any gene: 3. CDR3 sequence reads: CASSRGTSGANTGELFF. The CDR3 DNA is TGTGCCAGCAGCAGAGGGACTAGCGGGGCGAACACCGGGGAGCTGTTTTTT.

The CDR3 loop is CASSLVSRQEQFF. In DNA, the CDR3 is TGTGCCAGCAGCTTGGTTAGTCGGCAGGAACAGTTCTTC. The chain uses TRBV5-4 and TRBJ2-1; D remains unclear. The CDR3 has 13 amino acids. Germline CDR1 SGHNT, CDR2 YYREEE (reference sequence). V lost 0 bases and J 13 bases, leaving 14 bases between the germline ends.

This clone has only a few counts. The CDR3 DNA reads as TGTGCCAGCTCAGTCGACAGAGTGAACACTGAAGCTTTCTTT. Amino acids: CASSVDRVNTEAFF. This chain connects TRBV18 to TRBJ1-1, with TRBD1 as a possible D gene (5 bases). V lost 5 bases and J lost 0, with 10 bases in between. The CDR3 spans 14 residues. The germline V gene has CDR1 KGHSH and CDR2 LQKENI.

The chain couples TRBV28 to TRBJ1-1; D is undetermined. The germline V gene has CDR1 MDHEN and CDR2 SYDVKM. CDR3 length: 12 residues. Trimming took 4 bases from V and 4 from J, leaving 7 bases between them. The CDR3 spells CASSSSLTEAFF. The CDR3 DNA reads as TGTGCCAGCAGTTCCTCCCTCACTGAAGCTTTCTTT.

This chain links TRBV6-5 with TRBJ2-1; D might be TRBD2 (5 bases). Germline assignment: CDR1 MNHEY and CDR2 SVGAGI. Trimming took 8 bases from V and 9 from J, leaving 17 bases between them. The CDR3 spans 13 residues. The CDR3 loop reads CASGLAGVGEQFF. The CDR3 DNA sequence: TGTGCCAGCGGACTGGCTGGGGTCGGTGAGCAGTTCTTC.

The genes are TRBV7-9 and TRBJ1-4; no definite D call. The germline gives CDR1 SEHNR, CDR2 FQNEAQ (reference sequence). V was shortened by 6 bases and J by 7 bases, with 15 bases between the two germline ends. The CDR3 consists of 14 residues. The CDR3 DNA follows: TGTGCCAGCAGTTTCGACCCGGAGGCTGAAAAACTGTTTTTT. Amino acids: CASSFDPEAEKLFF. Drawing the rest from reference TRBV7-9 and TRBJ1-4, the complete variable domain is DTGVSQNPRHKITKRGQNVTFRCDPISEHNRLYWYRQTLGQGPEFLTYFQNEAQLEKSRLLSDRFSAERPKGSFSTLEIQRTEQGDSAMYLCASSFDPEAEKLFFGSGTQLSVL.

This chain's CDR3 is CSASVYKAGGYEQYF. CDR3 coding DNA: TGCAGTGCTAGTGTCTATAAGGCAGGGGGCTACGAGCAGTACTTC. The V and J genes are TRBV20-1 and TRBJ2-7; TRBD1 matches 7 bases. J lost 3 bases, V lost 3 bases, and 11 bases had no gene match. Germline CDR1 is DFQATT and CDR2 is SNEGSKA (reference sequence). The CDR3 has 15 amino acids.

The CDR3 nucleotides are TGTGCCACCAATCGACAGGGGAGGGACGAGCAGTACTTC. This translates into CATNRQGRDEQYF. This chain links TRBV6-6 with TRBJ2-7; a possible D gene is TRBD1 (8 bases). From germline, CDR1 is MNHNY and CDR2 SVGAGI (reference sequence). The CDR3 sequence is 13 residues long. Trimming cost V 10 bases and J 5 bases, with 18 bases left between them.

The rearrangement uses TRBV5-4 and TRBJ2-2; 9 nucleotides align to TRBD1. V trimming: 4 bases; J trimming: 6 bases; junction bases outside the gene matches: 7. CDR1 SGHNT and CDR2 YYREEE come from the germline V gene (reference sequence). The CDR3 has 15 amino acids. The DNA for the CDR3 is TGTGCCAGCAGCCCGGGACAGGGACCTTCCGGGGAGCTGTTTTTT. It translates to CASSPGQGPSGELFF.

The CDR3 nucleotides are TGCGCCAGCAGCCTAGGATCCTCAAGCTCCTACAATGAGCAGTTCTTC. Its protein product is CASSLGSSSSYNEQFF. The chain combines TRBV5-1 with TRBJ2-1; D remains ambiguous. This CDR3 is built from 16 residues. Trimming pared 4 bases from V and 0 bases from J, leaving 14 bases between. Germline V lookup: CDR1 SGHRS, CDR2 YFSETQ.

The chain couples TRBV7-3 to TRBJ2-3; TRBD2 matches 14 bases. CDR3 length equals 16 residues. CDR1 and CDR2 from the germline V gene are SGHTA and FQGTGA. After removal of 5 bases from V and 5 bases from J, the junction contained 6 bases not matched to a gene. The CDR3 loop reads CASSPGLAGDGDTQYF. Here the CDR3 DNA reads TGTGCCAGCAGCCCGGGACTAGCGGGAGATGGAGATACGCAGTATTTT.

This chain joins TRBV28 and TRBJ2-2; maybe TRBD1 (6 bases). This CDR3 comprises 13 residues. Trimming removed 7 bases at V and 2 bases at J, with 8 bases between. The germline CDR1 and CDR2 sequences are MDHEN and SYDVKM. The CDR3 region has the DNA TGTGCCAGCACAGGGGTAAACACCGGGGAGCTGTTTTTT. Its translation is CASTGVNTGELFF. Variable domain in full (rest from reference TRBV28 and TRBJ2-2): DVKVTQSSRYLVKRTGEKVFLECVQDMDHENMFWYRQDPGLGLRLIYFSYDVKMKEKGDIPEGYSVSREKKERFSLILESASTNQTSMYLCASTGVNTGELFFGEGSRLTVL.

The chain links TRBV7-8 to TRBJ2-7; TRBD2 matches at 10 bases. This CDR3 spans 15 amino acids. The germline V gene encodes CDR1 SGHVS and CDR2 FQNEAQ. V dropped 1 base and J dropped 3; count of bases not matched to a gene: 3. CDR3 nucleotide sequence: TGTGCCAGCAGCTTAGTAGCTAGCGGGGGCTACGAGCAGTACTTC. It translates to CASSLVASGGYEQYF.

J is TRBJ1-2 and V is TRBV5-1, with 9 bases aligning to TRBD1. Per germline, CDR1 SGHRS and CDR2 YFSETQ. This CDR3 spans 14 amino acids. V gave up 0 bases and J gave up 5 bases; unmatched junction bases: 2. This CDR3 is CASSLDGTGYGYTF. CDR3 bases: TGCGCCAGCAGCTTGGATGGGACAGGGTATGGCTACACCTTC.

Written as DNA, the CDR3 is TGTGCCAGCAGCTCTCTAGCGCGCCAAGAGACCCAGTACTTC. Protein sequence: CASSSLARQETQYF. The rearrangement links TRBV7-7 to TRBJ2-5, with D perhaps matching TRBD2 (6 bases). The germline CDR1 and CDR2 sequences are SSHAT and FNYEAQ (reference sequence). V was trimmed by 4 bases and J by 1 base, leaving 10 bases between them. The length of the CDR3 is 14 residues.